This paragraph covers one T cell receptor (beta chain) sequence. The sample is drawn from a study of blood T cell repertoires in COVID-19. The wider study: Sample material is recorded as cDNA or gDNA derived from T cells, B-cell-depleted T cells, or PBMCs.

The J segment lost 6 bases and the V segment lost 5 bases, leaving 7 bases of the junction unmatched. The CDR3 is 14 amino acids. Germline CDR1 is LNHDA and CDR2 is SQIVND (reference sequence). Original analysis: Amplification of reference gene primers was used by the study to estimate nucleated cell counts. The assay was immunoSEQ multiplex PCR, and TCRdb's table has in-frame clones only and misses some. V and J calls and clone size follow that table, whereas D and trimming were derived from the DNA. The table has around 67,000 clones, roughly 80% seen once. This chain links TRBV19 with TRBJ2-1; 7 bases line up with TRBD2. Sequencing used peripheral blood. The source of this sequence is an elderly man with active COVID-19. DNA for the CDR3: TGTGCCAGTAGTTCGGGGGGTGAAGGCAATGAGCAGTTCTTC. This sequence encodes CASSSGGEGNEQFF.